The 6 T cell receptor beta chains presented below share a single source sample, sequenced in a study of identical twins. Each CDR3 protein gets one entry after TCRdb re-called the 5' RACE reads with MiXCR. This sample has approximately 700,000 distinct CDR3 sequences, with 6.1% found just once. The specimen was naive T cells sorted from blood. The receptors originated from a young man in good health.

In regard to this clonotype: A much larger clone differs by one base, so this may be a read error. The rearrangement uses TRBV7-2 and TRBJ2-5, with D possibly matching TRBD2 (6 bases). Near its end, the DNA agrees better with TRBJ2-1, so the J call may be wrong. CDR1 is SGHTA and CDR2 is FQGNSA in the germline V gene. The CDR3 has 15 amino acids. The CDR3 spells CASSLGTTLQETQFF. CDR3 in DNA: TGTGCCAGCAGCTTAGGGACTACCCTCCAAGAGACCCAGTTCTTC.

This clonotype was observed at least ten times. The chain has TRBV6-2 or TRBV6-3 and TRBJ2-5; D remains ambiguous. The length of the CDR3 is 13 residues. V lost 6 bases and J lost 5, with 13 bases in between. Germline V gene sequence: CDR1 MNHEY, CDR2 SVGEGT. The CDR3 spells CASRNIVSETQYF. The CDR3 bases are TGTGCCAGCAGGAACATCGTTTCCGAGACCCAGTACTTC.

The sample holds a few counts of this clonotype. The genes are TRBV7-9 and TRBJ2-7, with 14 bases that match TRBD2. The CDR3 runs to 14 residues. Germline V gene sequence: CDR1 SEHNR, CDR2 FQNEAQ (reference sequence). Trimming removed 10 bases from V and 2 bases from J; junction bases left unmatched: 4. CDR3 region: CAIGTSGGTYEQYF. The CDR3 DNA reads as TGTGCCATCGGGACTAGCGGGGGCACCTACGAGCAGTACTTC.

The chain links TRBV12-3 or TRBV12-4 to TRBJ2-7; possibly TRBD1 or TRBD2 for D (6 bases each). The CDR3 is 13 residues long. Between the trimmed V and J ends, which lost 2 bases and 5 bases, there was a span of 10 bases. CDR3 DNA: TGTGCCAGCAGTTTAACGGGGGCCCACGAGCAGTACGTC. This translates into CASSLTGAHEQYV.

Ten or more counts support this clonotype. The chain has TRBV27 and TRBJ2-1; D ambiguous. V lost 2 bases, J lost 7 bases, and 12 bases lay in between. CDR3 length: 14 amino acids. Germline-derived CDR1 and CDR2 are MNHEY and SMNVEV (reference sequence). The CDR3 coding sequence is TGTGCCAGCAGTTTAGATTTAGGCCGGAATGAGCAGTTCTTC. Its protein product is CASSLDLGRNEQFF.

The sample holds many counts of this clonotype. V is TRBV6-1 and J is TRBJ2-7, with a possible D match to TRBD2 (5 bases). The CDR3 loop spans 14 amino acids. Germline CDR1 and CDR2: MNHNS and SASEGT. Trimming cost V 6 bases and J 1 base, with 13 bases left between them. In DNA form, the CDR3 reads TGTGCCAGCAGCTCCCTCCCGGGGTCCTACGAGCAGTACTTC. This codes for CASSSLPGSYEQYF.